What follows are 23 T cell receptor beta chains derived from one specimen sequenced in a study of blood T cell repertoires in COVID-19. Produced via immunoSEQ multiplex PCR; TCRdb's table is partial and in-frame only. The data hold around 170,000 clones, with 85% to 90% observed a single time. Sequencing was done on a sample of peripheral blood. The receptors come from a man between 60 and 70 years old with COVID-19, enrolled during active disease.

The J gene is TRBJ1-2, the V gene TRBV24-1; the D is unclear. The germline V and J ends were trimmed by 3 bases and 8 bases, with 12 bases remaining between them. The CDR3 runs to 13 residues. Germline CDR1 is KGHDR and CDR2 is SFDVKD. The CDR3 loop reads CATSDAAPRGYTF. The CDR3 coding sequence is TGTGCCACCAGTGATGCCGCGCCGCGGGGCTACACCTTC.

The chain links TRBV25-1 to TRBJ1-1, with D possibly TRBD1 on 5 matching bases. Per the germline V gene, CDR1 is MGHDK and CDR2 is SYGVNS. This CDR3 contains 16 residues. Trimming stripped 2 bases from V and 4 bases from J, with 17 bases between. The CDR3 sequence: CASSETRGGDFTEAFF. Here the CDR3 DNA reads TGTGCCAGCAGTGAAACCCGGGGAGGGGATTTCACTGAAGCTTTCTTT.

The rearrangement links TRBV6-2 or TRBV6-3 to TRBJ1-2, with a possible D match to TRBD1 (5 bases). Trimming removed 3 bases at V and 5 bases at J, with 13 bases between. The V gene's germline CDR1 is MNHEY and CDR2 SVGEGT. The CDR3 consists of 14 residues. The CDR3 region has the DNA TGTGCCAGCAGTTATCTCGAAGGGACTTATGGCTACACCTTC. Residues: CASSYLEGTYGYTF.

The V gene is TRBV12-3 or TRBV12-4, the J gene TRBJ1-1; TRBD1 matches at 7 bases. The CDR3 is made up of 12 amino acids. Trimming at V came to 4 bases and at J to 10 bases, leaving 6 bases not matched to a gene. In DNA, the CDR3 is TGTGCCAGCAGTTCCCCGACAGGGAGAGCTTTCTTT. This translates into CASSSPTGRAFF.

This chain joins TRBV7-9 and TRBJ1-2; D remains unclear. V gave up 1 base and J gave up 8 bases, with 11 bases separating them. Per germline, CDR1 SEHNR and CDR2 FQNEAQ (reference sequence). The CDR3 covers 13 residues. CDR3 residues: CASSLVPPPGYTF. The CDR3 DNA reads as TGTGCCAGCAGCTTAGTTCCCCCTCCGGGCTACACCTTC.

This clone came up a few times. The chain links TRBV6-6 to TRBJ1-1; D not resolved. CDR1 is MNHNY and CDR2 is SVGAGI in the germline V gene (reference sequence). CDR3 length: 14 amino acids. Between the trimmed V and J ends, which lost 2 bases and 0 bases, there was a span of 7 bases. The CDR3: CASSYGNMNTEAFF. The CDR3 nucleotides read TGTGCCAGCAGTTACGGCAATATGAACACTGAAGCTTTCTTT.

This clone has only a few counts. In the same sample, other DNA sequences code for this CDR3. DNA for the CDR3: TGTGCCAGCAGCCAAGCATCTGGGAGGGGGACAGATACGCAGTATTTT. Its protein product is CASSQASGRGTDTQYF. The chain couples TRBV3-1 (or the pseudogene TRBV3-2) to TRBJ2-3; perhaps TRBD2 as D (7 bases). Per the germline V gene, CDR1 is LGHDT and CDR2 is YNNKEL (reference sequence). V lost 1 base and J lost 3, with 14 bases in between. The CDR3 covers 16 residues.

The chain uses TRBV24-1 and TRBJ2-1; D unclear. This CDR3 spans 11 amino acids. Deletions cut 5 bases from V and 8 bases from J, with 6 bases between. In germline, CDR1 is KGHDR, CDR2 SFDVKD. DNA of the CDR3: TGTGCCACCAGTGCCGTCTATGAGCAGTTCTTC. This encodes CATSAVYEQFF.

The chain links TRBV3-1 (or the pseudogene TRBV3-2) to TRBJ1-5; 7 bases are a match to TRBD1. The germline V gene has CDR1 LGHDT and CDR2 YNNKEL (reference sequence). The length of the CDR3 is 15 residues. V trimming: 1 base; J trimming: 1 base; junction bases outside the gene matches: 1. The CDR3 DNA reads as TGTGCCAGCAGCCAAGGACAGGGCAGCAATCAGCCCCAGCATTTT. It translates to CASSQGQGSNQPQHF.

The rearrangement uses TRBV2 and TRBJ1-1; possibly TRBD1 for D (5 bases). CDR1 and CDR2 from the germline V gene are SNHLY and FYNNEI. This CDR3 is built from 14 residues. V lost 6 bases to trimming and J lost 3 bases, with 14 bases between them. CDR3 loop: CASSGWDFYTEAFF. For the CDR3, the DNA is TGTGCCAGCAGCGGGTGGGACTTTTACACTGAAGCTTTCTTT.

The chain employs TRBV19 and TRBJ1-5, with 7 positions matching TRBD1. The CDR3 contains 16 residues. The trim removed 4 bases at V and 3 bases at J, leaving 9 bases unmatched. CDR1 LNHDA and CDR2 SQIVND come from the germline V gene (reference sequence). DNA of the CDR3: TGTGCCAGTAGTAAAGGCGGGACAGTGGACAATCAGCCCCAGCATTTT. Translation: CASSKGGTVDNQPQHF.

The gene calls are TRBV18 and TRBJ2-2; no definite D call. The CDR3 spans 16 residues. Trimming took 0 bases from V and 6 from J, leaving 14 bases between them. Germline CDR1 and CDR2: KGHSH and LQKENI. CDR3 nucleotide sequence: TGTGCCAGCTCACCACCACTCCTTATTACCTCCGGGGAGCTGTTTTTT. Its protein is CASSPPLLITSGELFF.

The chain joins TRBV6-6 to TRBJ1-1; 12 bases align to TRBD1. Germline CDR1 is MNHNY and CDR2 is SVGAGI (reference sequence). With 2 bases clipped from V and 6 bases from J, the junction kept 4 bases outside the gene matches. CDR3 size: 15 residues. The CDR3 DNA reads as TGTGCCAGCAGTTACAAAGGGACAGGGGGCTCTGAAGCTTTCTTT. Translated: CASSYKGTGGSEAFF.

DNA for the CDR3: TGTGCCACCAGCAGAGGTCAACAGGGGAACACCGGGGAGCTGTTTTTT. Its translation is CATSRGQQGNTGELFF. The rearrangement uses TRBV15 and TRBJ2-2; D might be TRBD1 (6 bases). The CDR3 totals 16 residues. Germline V gene lookup returns CDR1 LNHNV and CDR2 YYDKDF (reference sequence). V dropped 1 base and J dropped 1 base, with 10 bases sitting between them. The full variable domain, in which reference TRBV15 and TRBJ2-2 provide the parts outside the CDR3, is DAMVIQNPRYQVTQFGKPVTLSCSQTLNHNVMYWYQQKSSQAPKLLFHYYDKDFNNEADTPDNFQSRRPNTSFCFLDIRSPGLGDTAMYLCATSRGQQGNTGELFFGEGSRLTVL.

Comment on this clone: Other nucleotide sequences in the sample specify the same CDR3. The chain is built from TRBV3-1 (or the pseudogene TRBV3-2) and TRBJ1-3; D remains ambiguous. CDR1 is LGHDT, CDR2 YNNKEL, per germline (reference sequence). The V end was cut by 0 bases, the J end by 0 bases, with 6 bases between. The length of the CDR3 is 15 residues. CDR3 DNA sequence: TGTGCCAGCAGCCAAGAGGGGAGCTCTGGAAACACCATATATTTT. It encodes CASSQEGSSGNTIYF.

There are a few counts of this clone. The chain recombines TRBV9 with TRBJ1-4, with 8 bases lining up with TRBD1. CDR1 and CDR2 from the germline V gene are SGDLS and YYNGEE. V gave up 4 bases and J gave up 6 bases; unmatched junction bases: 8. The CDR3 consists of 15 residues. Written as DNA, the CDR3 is TGTGCCAGCAGCAACCGCGGGACAGGAGATGAAAAACTGTTTTTT. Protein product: CASSNRGTGDEKLFF.

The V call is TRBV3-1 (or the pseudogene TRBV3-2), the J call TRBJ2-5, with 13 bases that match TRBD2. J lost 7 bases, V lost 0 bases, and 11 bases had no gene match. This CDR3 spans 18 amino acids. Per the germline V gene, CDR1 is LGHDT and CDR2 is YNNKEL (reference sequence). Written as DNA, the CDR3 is TGTGCCAGCAGCCAAGATGGGACTAGCGGGGTCGCTGCGGGGACCCAGTACTTC. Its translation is CASSQDGTSGVAAGTQYF.

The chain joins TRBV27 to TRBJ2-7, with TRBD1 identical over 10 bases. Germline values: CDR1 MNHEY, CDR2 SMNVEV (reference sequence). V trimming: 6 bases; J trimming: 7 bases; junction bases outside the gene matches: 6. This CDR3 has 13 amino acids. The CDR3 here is CASSRQGAREQYF. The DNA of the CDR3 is TGTGCCAGCAGCCGACAGGGGGCGAGGGAGCAGTACTTC.

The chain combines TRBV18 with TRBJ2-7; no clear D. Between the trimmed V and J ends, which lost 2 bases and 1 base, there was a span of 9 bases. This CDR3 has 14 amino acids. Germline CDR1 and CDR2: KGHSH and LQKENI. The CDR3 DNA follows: TGTGCCAGCTCACCAGGTTACAGTTCCTACGAGCAGTACTTC. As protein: CASSPGYSSYEQYF.

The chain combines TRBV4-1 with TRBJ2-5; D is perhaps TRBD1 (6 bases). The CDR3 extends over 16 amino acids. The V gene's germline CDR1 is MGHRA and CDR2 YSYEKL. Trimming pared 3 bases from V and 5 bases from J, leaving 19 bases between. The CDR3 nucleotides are TGCGCCAGCAGCCAGACCCGGACAGTGAGGCATGAGACCCAGTACTTC. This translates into CASSQTRTVRHETQYF.

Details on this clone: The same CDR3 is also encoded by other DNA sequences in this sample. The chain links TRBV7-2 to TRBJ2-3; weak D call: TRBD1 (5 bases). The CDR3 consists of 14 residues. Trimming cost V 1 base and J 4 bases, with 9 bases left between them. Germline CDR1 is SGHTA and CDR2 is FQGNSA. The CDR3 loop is CASSLGAGPDTQYF. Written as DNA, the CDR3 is TGTGCCAGCAGCTTAGGTGCAGGGCCAGATACGCAGTATTTT. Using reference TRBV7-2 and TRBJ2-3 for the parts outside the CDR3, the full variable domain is GAGVSQSPSNKVTEKGKDVELRCDPISGHTALYWYRQSLGQGLEFLIYFQGNSAPDKSGLPSDRFSAERTGGSVSTLTIQRTQQEDSAVYLCASSLGAGPDTQYFGPGTRLTVL.

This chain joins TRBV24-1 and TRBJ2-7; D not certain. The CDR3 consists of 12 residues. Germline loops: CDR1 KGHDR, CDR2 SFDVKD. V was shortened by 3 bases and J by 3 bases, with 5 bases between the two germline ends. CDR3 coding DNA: TGTGCCACCAGTGATGGCCGCTACGAGCAGTACTTC. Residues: CATSDGRYEQYF.

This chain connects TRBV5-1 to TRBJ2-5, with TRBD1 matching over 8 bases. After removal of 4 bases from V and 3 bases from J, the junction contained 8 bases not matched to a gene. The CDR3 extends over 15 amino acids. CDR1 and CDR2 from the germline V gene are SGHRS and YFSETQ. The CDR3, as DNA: TGCGCCAGCAGCCGACAGGGGAATCTAAAAGAGACCCAGTACTTC. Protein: CASSRQGNLKETQYF.